Given below is one T cell receptor (beta chain) in context. Antigen unknown. TCRdb's table, derived via immunoSEQ multiplex PCR, lists solely in-frame clones and lacks some. The sample records about 180,000 clones, around 84% being singletons. The sample is drawn from a study of cytomegalovirus exposure and HLA in healthy donors. Points from the study as a whole: Within the 100 to 150 validation repertoires, first-cohort TCR clusters tended to co-occur, according to a later analysis. Through in vitro validation, three CMV-associated chains were shown to be specific for CMV antigens.

V shed 8 bases and J 5 bases; nucleotides not matched to a gene: 12. This CDR3 is built from 15 residues. The germline V gene encodes CDR1 MNHEY and CDR2 SVGAGI. The sample was PBMCs. The chain employs TRBV6-5 and TRBJ2-5, with 9 positions matching TRBD2. The origin of this receptor is a young man in good health and CMV-seropositive. The CDR3 DNA sequence: TGTGCCAGCGCTGGTCAAGCGGGAGGTAGGGAGACCCAGTACTTC. Amino acid sequence: CASAGQAGGRETQYF.